This T cell receptor (beta chain) was obtained from a study of Ad26.COV2.S vaccination and SARS-CoV-2 variants. Study details: In the COV1001 trial, the donor was in the Ad26.COV2.S arm. Each vaccinee took Ad26.COV2.S intramuscularly, once or twice 56 days apart.

Germline V CDR1 and CDR2: SGHRS, YFSETQ. There are 16 residues in the CDR3. V was clipped by 0 bases and J by 3 bases, with 13 bases between them. The study, taken as a whole, reports: Reports say spike-specific CD8+ and CD4+ T cell responses covered substantial breadth after vaccination.

The treatment was: some 20 received Ad26.COV2.S at low or high dose, single or two shots; 5 received placebo; per-sample allocation not given. Day 63 following the first vaccine or placebo injection was when the samples were taken. An Ad26 vector was used to express Wuhan-strain SARS-CoV-2 spike as the vaccine. About this clone: The target antigen is unknown.

The assay was immunoSEQ multiplex PCR, and TCRdb's table has in-frame clones only and misses some. Among some 640,000 clones listed, 80% to 90% were seen once. Sample: peripheral blood, taken in a trial of Ad26.COV2.S vaccine versus placebo. This clonotype was sampled from a person between 18 and 65 years old who received the Ad26.COV2.S COVID-19 vaccine or a placebo. This chain connects TRBV5-1 to TRBJ2-1; D ambiguous. The CDR3 DNA reads TGCGCCAGCAGCTTGGAGGCCGGGTGGGGCTACAATGAGCAGTTCTTC. This encodes CASSLEAGWGYNEQFF.